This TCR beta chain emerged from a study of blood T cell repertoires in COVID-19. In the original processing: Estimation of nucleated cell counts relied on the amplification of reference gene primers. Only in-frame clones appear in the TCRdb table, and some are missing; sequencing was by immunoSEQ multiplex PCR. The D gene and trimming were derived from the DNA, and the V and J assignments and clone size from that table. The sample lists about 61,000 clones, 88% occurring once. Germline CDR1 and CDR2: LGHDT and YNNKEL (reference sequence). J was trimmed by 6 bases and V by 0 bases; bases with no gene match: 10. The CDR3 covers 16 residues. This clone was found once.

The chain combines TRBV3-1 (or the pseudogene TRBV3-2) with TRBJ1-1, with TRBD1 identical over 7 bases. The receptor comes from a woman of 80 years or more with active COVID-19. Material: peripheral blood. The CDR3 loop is CASSQESNRGRAEAFF. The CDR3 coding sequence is TGTGCCAGCAGCCAAGAGTCGAACAGGGGAAGGGCTGAAGCTTTCTTT.